The T cell receptor beta chain described here comes from a study of T cells after yellow fever vaccination. V dropped 2 bases and J dropped 2 bases, with 16 bases sitting between them. Germline lookup yields CDR1 SGHTA and CDR2 FQGNSA. The CDR3 is 16 residues long. UMIs and a universal primer site were added when TCR cDNA was made by 5'RACE template switching. TCRdb reprocessed the 5' RACE reads via MiXCR and lists one record per CDR3 protein. The table records fewer than 450,000 distinct CDR3 sequences, around 10% of them present only once. This clonotype was picked up a small number of times. The antigen remains undetermined. General study results and limits: Across the CD4 and CD8 compartments, a small share of clonotypes was present in both. The booster response re-showed most primary clones: approximately 95% CD4, about 89% CD8.

This sequence was found in a man aged 18 to 29 who received the YFV17D yellow fever vaccine. The specimen comprised PBMCs, sampled on the day of the first yellow fever vaccination. V is TRBV7-2 and J is TRBJ2-7; D is unclear. The CDR3 nucleotides read TGTGCCAGCAGCTTATTCTCCGGTGTGGTGGCCTACGAGCAGTACTTC. Its protein product is CASSLFSGVVAYEQYF.